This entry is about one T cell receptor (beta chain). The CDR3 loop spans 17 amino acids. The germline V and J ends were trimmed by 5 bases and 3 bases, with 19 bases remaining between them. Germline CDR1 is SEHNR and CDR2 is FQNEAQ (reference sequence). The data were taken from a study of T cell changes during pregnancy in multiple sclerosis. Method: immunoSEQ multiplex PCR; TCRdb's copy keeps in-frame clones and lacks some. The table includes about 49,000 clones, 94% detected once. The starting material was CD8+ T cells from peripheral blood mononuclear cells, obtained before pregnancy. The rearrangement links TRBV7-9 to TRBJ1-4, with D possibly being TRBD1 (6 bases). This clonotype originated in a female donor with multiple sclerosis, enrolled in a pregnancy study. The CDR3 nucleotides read TGTGCCAGCAGCCCACGGGTAACAGGGCCGTCTAATGAAAAACTGTTTTTT. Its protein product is CASSPRVTGPSNEKLFF.